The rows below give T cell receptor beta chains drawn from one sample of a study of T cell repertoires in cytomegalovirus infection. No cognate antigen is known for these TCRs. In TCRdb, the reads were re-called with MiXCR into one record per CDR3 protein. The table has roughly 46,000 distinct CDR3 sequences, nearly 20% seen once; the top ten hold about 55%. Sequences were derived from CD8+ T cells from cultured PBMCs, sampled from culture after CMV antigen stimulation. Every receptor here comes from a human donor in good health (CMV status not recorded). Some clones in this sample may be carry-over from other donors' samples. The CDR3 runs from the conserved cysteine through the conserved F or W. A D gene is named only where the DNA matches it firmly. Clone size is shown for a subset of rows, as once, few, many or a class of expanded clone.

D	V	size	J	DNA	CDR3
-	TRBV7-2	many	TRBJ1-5	TGTGCCAGCAGCTCGACGGATAGCAATCAGCCCCAGCATTTT	CASSSTDSNQPQHF
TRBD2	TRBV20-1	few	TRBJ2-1	TGCAGTGCTACCCCCTTGGAAGGGACTAGCGTCTACAATGAGCAGTTCTTC	CSATPLEGTSVYNEQFF
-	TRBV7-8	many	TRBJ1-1	TGTGCCAGCAGCTTAGTGCAGGGAACACCTGAAGCTTTCTTT	CASSLVQGTPEAFF
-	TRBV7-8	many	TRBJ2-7	TGTGCCAGCAGCTTAGCGCGGGCGGAAAGACCCTACGAGCAGTACTTC	CASSLARAERPYEQYF
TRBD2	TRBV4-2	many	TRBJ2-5	TGTGCCAGCAGCCAAGGGGAGCGGGGGGAACCCCCGTACTTC	CASSQGERGEPPYF
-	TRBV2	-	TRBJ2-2	TGTGCCAGCAGAGAACTTGGTGGGGAGCTGTTTTTT	CASRELGGELFF
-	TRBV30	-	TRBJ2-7	TGTGCCTGGAGTGATAGCCGGAGGGAAGTAGGCTACGAGCAGTACTTC	CAWSDSRREVGYEQYF
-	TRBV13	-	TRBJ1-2	TGTGCCAGCAGCTACCCGGGAGAGGAGCCGAACTATGGCTACACCTTC	CASSYPGEEPNYGYTF
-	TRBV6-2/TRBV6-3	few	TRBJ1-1	TGTGCCAGCAGTTGGTTCTACACTGAAGCTTTCTTT	CASSWFYTEAFF
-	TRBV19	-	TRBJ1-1	TGTGCCAATAGTCAGTGGCAGATGAACACTGAAGCTTTCTTT	CANSQWQMNTEAFF
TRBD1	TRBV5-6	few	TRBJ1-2	TGTGCCAGCAGGGAAAGCGGGACAGTTAACTATGGCTACACCTTC	CASRESGTVNYGYTF
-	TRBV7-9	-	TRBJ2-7	TGTGCCAGCAGCTTAGTCGCACACGAGCAGTACTTC	CASSLVAHEQYF
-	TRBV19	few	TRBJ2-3	TGTGCCAGTACCCCGAGCCGGGTTGGGGATACGCAGTATTTT	CASTPSRVGDTQYF
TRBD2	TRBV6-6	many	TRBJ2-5	TGTGCCAGCAGTTACTTTCGTCCCGGGACTAGGCAAGAGACCCAGTACTTC	CASSYFRPGTRQETQYF
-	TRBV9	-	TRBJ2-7	TGTGCCAGCAGCATAGGCGGCTCCAAATCCTACGAGCAGTACTTC	CASSIGGSKSYEQYF
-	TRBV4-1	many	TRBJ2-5	TGCGCCAGCAGCCAAGATTTGGGGCAGCTGTACCAAGAGACCCAGTACTTC	CASSQDLGQLYQETQYF
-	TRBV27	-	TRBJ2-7	TGTGCCAGCAGGCCGGGATCCGGATACGAGCAGTACTTC	CASRPGSGYEQYF
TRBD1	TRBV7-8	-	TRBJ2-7	TGTGCCAGCAGCTCTGGTCCCAGGACAGGGGACTACGAGCAGTACTTC	CASSSGPRTGDYEQYF
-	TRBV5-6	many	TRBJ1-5	TGTGCCAGCAGCCTCCGTATGATTGGGGGCAGTCAGCCCCAGCATTTT	CASSLRMIGGSQPQHF
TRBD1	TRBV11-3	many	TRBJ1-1	TGTGCCAGCAGCCCAGGACAGGGGGCTATGAACACTGAAGCTTTCTTT	CASSPGQGAMNTEAFF
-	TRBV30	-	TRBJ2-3	TGTGCCGGTAGCAGGGGTTTCGCAGATACGCAGTATTTT	CAGSRGFADTQYF
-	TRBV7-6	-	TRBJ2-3	TGTGCCAGCAGCTTAGCGTCCCCTAGCACAGATACGCAGTATTTT	CASSLASPSTDTQYF
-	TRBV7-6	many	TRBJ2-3	TGTGCCAGCAGCTTAGAATTTGCGGGGAGCACAGATACGCAGTATTTT	CASSLEFAGSTDTQYF
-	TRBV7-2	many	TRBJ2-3	TGTGCCAGCAGCTCCCTAGGCACTGGAGATACGCAGTATTTT	CASSSLGTGDTQYF
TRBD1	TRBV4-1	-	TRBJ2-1	TGCGCCAGCAGCCTGGGACAGGGTCCAGATGAGCAGTTCTTC	CASSLGQGPDEQFF
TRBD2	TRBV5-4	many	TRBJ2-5	TGTGCCAGCAGCTTGCACCAAGGACTAGGATCGCAAGAGACCCAGTACTTC	CASSLHQGLGSQETQYF
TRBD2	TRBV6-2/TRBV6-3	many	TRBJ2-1	TGTGCCAGCAGTACATTTCTTTTAGCGGGGGGCGAGAGAGATGAGCAGTTCTTC	CASSTFLLAGGERDEQFF
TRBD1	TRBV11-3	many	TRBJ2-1	TGTGCCAGCAGCTTAGATCTCGGGGGGACAGGGTTGGATGAGCAGTTCTTC	CASSLDLGGTGLDEQFF
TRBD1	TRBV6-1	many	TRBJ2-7	TGTGCCAGCAGTGAAGGGACAGGGGGTTTCTCCTACGAGCAGTACTTC	CASSEGTGGFSYEQYF
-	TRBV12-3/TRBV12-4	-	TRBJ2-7	TGTGCCAGCAGCCCTGCGGGCTACGAGCAGTACTTC	CASSPAGYEQYF
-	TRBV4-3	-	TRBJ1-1	TGCGCCAGCAGCAAAATGGTTGGACATTTGAACACTGAAGCTTTCTTT	CASSKMVGHLNTEAFF
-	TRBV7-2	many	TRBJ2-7	TGTGCCAGCAGCTCCGACGGGTCAGGCTCCTACGAGCAGTACTTC	CASSSDGSGSYEQYF
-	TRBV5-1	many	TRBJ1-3	TGCGCCAGCAGCCCATCGGGGGGGAACGTGAACACCATATATTTT	CASSPSGGNVNTIYF
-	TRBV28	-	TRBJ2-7	TGTGCCAGCAGTTTATTTGCGGCGAGCTCCTACGAGCAGTACTTC	CASSLFAASSYEQYF
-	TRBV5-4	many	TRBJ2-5	TGTGCCAGCAGCCCGGGGAACCAAGAGACCCAGTACTTC	CASSPGNQETQYF
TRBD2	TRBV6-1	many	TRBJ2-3	TGTGCCAGCAGTTCTCTGGGCGGGGGGATCACAGATACGCAGTATTTT	CASSSLGGGITDTQYF
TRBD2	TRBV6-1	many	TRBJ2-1	TGTGCCAGCAAAATGGGCGGGAGTGATGAGCAGTTCTTC	CASKMGGSDEQFF
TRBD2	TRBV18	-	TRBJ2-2	TGTGCCAGCTCACCTCTCCGGCTAGCGGGAGAAATTGGCACCGGGGAGCTGTTTTTT	CASSPLRLAGEIGTGELFF
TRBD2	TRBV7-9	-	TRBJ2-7	TGTGCCAGCAGCCAAGCAGGGACTAGCGGACACGAGCAGTACTTC	CASSQAGTSGHEQYF
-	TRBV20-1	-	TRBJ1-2	TGCAGTGCTAGGGCAGGGGCCTACGTCGGGACCTTC	CSARAGAYVGTF
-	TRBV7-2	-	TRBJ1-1	TGTGCCAGCAGCTCAACCACCTTGAACACTGAAGCTTTCTTT	CASSSTTLNTEAFF
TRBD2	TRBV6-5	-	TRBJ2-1	TGTGCCAGCAGTTACTCTTCTAGCGGGATTGTGGGACACGACAATGAGCAGTTCTTC	CASSYSSSGIVGHDNEQFF
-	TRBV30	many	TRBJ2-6	TGTGCCTGGAGTCGTGGGGATTCTGGGGCCAACGTCCTGACTTTC	CAWSRGDSGANVLTF
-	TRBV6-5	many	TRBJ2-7	TGTGCCAGCAGTTACGGAGGGGCTAGCTACGAGCAGTACTTC	CASSYGGASYEQYF
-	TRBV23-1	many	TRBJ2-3	TGCGCCAGCAGTCAGACCGACGAGCCCACAGATACGCAGTATTTT	CASSQTDEPTDTQYF
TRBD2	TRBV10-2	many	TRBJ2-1	TGCGCCAGCAGTGTCTTGACTAGCGGGAACCGTACTAGCTCCTACAATGAGCAGTTCTTC	CASSVLTSGNRTSSYNEQFF
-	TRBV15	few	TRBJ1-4	TGTGCCACCAGCAAGGAGTTAAGTAGATTAGGAACTAATGAAAAACTGTTTTTT	CATSKELSRLGTNEKLFF
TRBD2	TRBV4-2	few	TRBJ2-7	TGTGCCAGCAGCCAGGGACTAGCGGACTCCTACGAGCAGTACTTC	CASSQGLADSYEQYF